This paragraph reports one T cell receptor (beta chain). Data came from immunoSEQ multiplex PCR; TCRdb stores just in-frame clones and leaves some out. The sample contains 6,000 to 6,500 clones, 95% to 99% of which appear only once. Deliveries were elective term cesareans at about 35-41 weeks, with no labor or membrane rupture. The sample belongs to a study of naive CD8 T cells in extremely preterm neonates. The sample taken for sequencing was naive CD8+ T cells from cord blood. The receptor's source is a newborn in good health.

The CDR3 coding sequence is TGTGCCATCAGTGTTACAGGCGAAAAACTGTTTTTT. Its protein product is CAISVTGEKLFF. The rearrangement joins TRBV10-3 to TRBJ1-4; tentative D call: TRBD1 (5 bases). Germline CDR1 reads ENHRY; CDR2 reads SYGVKD. The CDR3 spans 12 residues. With 4 bases removed from V and 8 bases from J, the gap between germline ends came to 8 bases.